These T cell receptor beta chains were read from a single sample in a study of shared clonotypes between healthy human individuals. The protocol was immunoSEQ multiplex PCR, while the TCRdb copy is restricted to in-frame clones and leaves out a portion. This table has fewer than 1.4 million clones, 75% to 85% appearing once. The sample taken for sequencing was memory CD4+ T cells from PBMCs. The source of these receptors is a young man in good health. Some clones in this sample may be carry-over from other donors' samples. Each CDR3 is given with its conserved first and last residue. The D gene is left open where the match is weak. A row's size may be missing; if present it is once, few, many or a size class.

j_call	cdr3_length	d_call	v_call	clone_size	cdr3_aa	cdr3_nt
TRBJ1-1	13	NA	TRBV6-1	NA	CASRPPENTEAFF	TGTGCCAGCAGACCTCCGGAGAACACTGAAGCTTTCTTT
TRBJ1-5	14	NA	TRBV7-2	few	CASSFRDSNQPQHF	TGTGCCAGCAGCTTCAGGGATAGCAATCAGCCCCAGCATTTT
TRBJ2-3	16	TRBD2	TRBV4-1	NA	CASSQGLAEGADTQYF	TGCGCCAGCAGCCAAGGACTAGCGGAAGGCGCAGATACGCAGTATTTT
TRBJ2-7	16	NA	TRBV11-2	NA	CASSSLAGPSHYEQYF	TGTGCCAGCAGCTCACTGGCCGGGCCGTCCCACTACGAGCAGTACTTC
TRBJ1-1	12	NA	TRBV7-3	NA	CASSLGVGEAFF	TGTGCCAGCAGCTTAGGGGTCGGGGAAGCTTTCTTT
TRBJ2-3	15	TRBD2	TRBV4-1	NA	CASSPGGVGADTQYF	TGCGCCAGCAGCCCGGGAGGGGTGGGGGCAGATACGCAGTATTTT
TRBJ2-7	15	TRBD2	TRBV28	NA	CASSLAGLSSYEQYF	TGTGCCAGCAGTCTAGCGGGCTTAAGCTCCTACGAGCAGTACTTC
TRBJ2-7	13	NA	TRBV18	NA	CASSPKTGNEQYF	TGTGCCAGCTCACCTAAAACAGGGAATGAGCAGTACTTC
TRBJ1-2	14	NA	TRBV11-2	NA	CASSLRDGTLRDTF	TGTGCCAGCAGCTTAAGGGACGGCACTTTGAGAGACACCTTC
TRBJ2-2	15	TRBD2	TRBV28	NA	CASRATSGSTGELFF	TGTGCCAGCAGGGCGACTAGCGGGAGTACCGGGGAGCTGTTTTTT
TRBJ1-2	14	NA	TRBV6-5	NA	CASSYSWDIYGYTF	TGTGCCAGCAGTTACTCTTGGGACATCTATGGCTACACCTTC
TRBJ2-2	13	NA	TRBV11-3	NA	CASSREHGGELFF	TGTGCCAGCAGCCGGGAGCATGGCGGGGAGCTGTTTTTT
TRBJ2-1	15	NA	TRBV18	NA	CASSPGGSLPNEQFF	TGTGCCAGCTCACCGGGCGGATCCCTACCCAATGAGCAGTTCTTC
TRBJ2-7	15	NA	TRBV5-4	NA	CASSSRGSGTYEQYF	TGTGCCAGCAGCTCCCGAGGATCCGGGACCTACGAGCAGTACTTC
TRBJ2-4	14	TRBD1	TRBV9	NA	CASSVKGGENIQYF	TGTGCCAGCAGCGTTAAAGGGGGCGAAAACATTCAGTACTTC
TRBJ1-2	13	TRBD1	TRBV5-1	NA	CASSRGDSYGYTF	TGCGCCAGCAGCCGGGGGGACAGCTATGGCTACACCTTC
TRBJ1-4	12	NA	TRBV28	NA	CASSLRGEKLFF	TGTGCCAGCAGTTTACGCGGTGAAAAACTGTTTTTT
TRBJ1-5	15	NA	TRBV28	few	CASSTRRRSNQPQHF	TGTGCCAGCAGCACCCGACGGAGGTCCAATCAGCCCCAGCATTTT
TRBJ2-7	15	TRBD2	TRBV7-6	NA	CASSYTSGRDYEQYF	TGTGCCAGCAGCTATACTAGCGGGAGGGACTACGAGCAGTACTTC
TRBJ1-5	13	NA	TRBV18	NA	CASSTGLEQPQHF	TGTGCCAGCTCCACCGGGTTGGAGCAGCCCCAGCATTTT
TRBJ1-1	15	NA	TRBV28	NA	CASSLGGSRRTEAFF	TGTGCCAGCAGTTTAGGAGGCTCAAGACGGACTGAAGCTTTCTTT
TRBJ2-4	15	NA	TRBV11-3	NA	CASSLGGAGRNIQYF	TGTGCCAGCAGCTTAGGAGGGGCTGGACGGAACATTCAGTACTTC
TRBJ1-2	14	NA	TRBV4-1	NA	CASSQGDRAYGYTF	TGCGCCAGCAGCCAGGGGGACCGAGCCTATGGCTACACCTTC
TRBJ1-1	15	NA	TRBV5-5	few	CASSLLGRPNTEAFF	TGTGCCAGCAGCTTACTGGGACGGCCGAACACTGAAGCTTTCTTT
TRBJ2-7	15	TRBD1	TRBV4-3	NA	CASSLEVGGSYGQYF	TGCGCCAGCAGCTTGGAGGTAGGGGGCTCCTACGGGCAGTACTTC
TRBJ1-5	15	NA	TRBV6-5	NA	CASTRKPGSNQPQHF	TGTGCCAGTACAAGGAAGCCGGGCAGCAATCAGCCCCAGCATTTT
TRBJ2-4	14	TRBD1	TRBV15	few	CATSQGTAKNIQYF	TGTGCCACCAGCCAGGGGACAGCTAAAAACATTCAGTACTTC
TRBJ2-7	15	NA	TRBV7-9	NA	CASSPGPVWGREQYF	TGTGCCAGCAGCCCCGGACCCGTTTGGGGGAGAGAGCAGTACTTC
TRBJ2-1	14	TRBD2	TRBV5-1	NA	CASSTGLANNEQFF	TGCGCCAGCAGCACGGGACTAGCCAACAATGAGCAGTTCTTC
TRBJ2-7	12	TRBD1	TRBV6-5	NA	CASRDRAYEQYF	TGTGCCAGCCGGGACAGGGCATACGAGCAGTACTTC
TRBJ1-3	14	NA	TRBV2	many	CASKVDISGNTIYF	TGTGCCTCCAAGGTCGACATCTCTGGAAACACCATATATTTT
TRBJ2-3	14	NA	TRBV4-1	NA	CASSQLGFKDTQYF	TGCGCCAGCAGCCAACTGGGGTTTAAGGATACGCAGTATTTT
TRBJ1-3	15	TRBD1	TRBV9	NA	CASSYGQVSGNTIYF	TGTGCCAGCAGCTATGGACAGGTCTCTGGAAACACCATATATTTT
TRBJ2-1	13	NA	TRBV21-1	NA	CASSSQRESEQFF	TGTGCCAGCAGCTCGCAGCGGGAGAGTGAGCAGTTCTTC
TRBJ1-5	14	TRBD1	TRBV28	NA	CASSFRGPSQPQHF	TGTGCCAGCAGTTTCAGGGGGCCTAGTCAGCCCCAGCATTTT
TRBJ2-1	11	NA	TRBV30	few	CAWGGGHEQFF	TGTGCCTGGGGGGGTGGCCATGAGCAGTTCTTC
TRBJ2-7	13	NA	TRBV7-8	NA	CASRSGLRLKQYF	TGTGCCAGCAGATCGGGACTCCGGTTGAAGCAGTACTTC
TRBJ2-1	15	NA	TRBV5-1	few	CASSLALQPANEQFF	TGCGCCAGCAGCTTGGCCCTTCAGCCGGCCAATGAGCAGTTCTTC